This T cell receptor (beta chain) was captured by sequencing in a study of graft-versus-host responses after intestinal transplantation. As for the study in general: The study gave all recipients anti-thymocyte globulin induction, then tacrolimus and steroids for 2 to 3 years.

Tissue from the graft was processed to free its intraepithelial and lamina propria lymphocytes. Study-wide points: Marrow from the recipient contained GvH clones, some of which had appeared first in ileum or blood.

The CDR3 is 16 amino acids. V lost 7 bases, J lost 0 bases, and 16 bases lay in between. The germline V gene has CDR1 MNHEY and CDR2 SMNVEV (reference sequence). On this clone: Its antigen is as yet unknown.

Assay used: immunoSEQ multiplex PCR; TCRdb lists only in-frame clones, some missing. The sample carries tens of thousands of clones, around 87% recorded once. The chain recombines TRBV27 with TRBJ2-1; no clear D. The TCR comes from a human patient who received an intestinal transplant, so some T cells may come from the graft donor. Sample: ileum tissue, taken 200 to 210 days after intestinal transplant. The CDR3 DNA follows: TGTGCCAGCAACCCCTTTTGGGGAAGCTCCTACAATGAGCAGTTCTTC. This gives the protein CASNPFWGSSYNEQFF.